The rows below give T cell receptor beta chains drawn from one sample of a study of shared clonotypes between healthy human individuals. The table came from immunoSEQ multiplex PCR; TCRdb's copy has only in-frame clones and leaves some out. Counted here are roughly 2,000,000 clones, 93% occurring once; the ten biggest clones make up more than 1.5%. Specimen: naive CD8+ T cells from PBMCs. The source of these receptors is a man between 18 and 35 years old in good health. Some clones in this sample may be carry-over from other donors' samples. Each CDR3 is given with its conserved first and last residue. D genes are given only for firm matches. Clone size is shown for a subset of rows, as once, few, many or a class of expanded clone.

D gene	V gene	J gene	clone size	CDR3 DNA	CDR3 protein
TRBD1	TRBV11-2	TRBJ2-1	once	TGTGCCAGCAGCTTAGTGGGACAGGGTCACAATGAGCAGTTCTTC	CASSLVGQGHNEQFF
TRBD2	TRBV11-3	TRBJ2-7	.	TGTGCCAGCAGCTTAGCATCGGGGGGAGAGCAGTACTTC	CASSLASGGEQYF
TRBD2	TRBV30	TRBJ2-7	.	TGTGCCTGGAGAATGACCGGGGGGAGCAGCGAGCAGTACTTC	CAWRMTGGSSEQYF
.	TRBV29-1	TRBJ1-2	.	TGCAGCGTCAGAACAGGGTTTGGCTACACCTTC	CSVRTGFGYTF
.	TRBV5-8	TRBJ1-1	.	TGTGCCAGCAGCTTGTACCAGGGATGGGGGAACACTGAAGCTTTCTTT	CASSLYQGWGNTEAFF
TRBD2	TRBV7-8	TRBJ2-1	.	TGTGCCAGCAGCTTAGCGCTGGGTGGCAGCGGGGGATTTAGCTCCTACAATGAGCAGTTCTTC	CASSLALGGSGGFSSYNEQFF
TRBD2	TRBV9	TRBJ2-3	.	TGTGCCAGCAGTCAGACTAGCGGACTCACAGATACGCAGTATTTT	CASSQTSGLTDTQYF
TRBD1	TRBV19	TRBJ2-7	once	TGTGCCAGTAGTATTCTCCTCACCGGGACAGGGGGATACGAGCAGTACTTC	CASSILLTGTGGYEQYF
TRBD1	TRBV7-9	TRBJ1-4	.	TGTGCCAGCACCTTGGACAGGAATAATGAAAAACTGTTTTTT	CASTLDRNNEKLFF
.	TRBV10-1	TRBJ1-3	.	TGCGCCAGCAGTGAGAGGTCGGTTGGAAACACCATATATTTT	CASSERSVGNTIYF
TRBD2	TRBV11-3	TRBJ2-1	.	TGTGCCAGCAGTTTTAGCGGGAGAAGATCCCATGAGCAGTTCTTC	CASSFSGRRSHEQFF
TRBD1	TRBV29-1	TRBJ1-2	.	TGCAGCGTACTAACAGGGGATGGCTACACCTTC	CSVLTGDGYTF
.	TRBV25-1	TRBJ2-2	.	TGTGCCAGCAGTGAAGGGTTGCCCACCGGGGAGCTGTTTTTT	CASSEGLPTGELFF
TRBD2	TRBV25-1	TRBJ2-1	.	TGTGCCAGCAGTGAATTTGGGACTAGCGGATACAATGAGCAGTTCTTC	CASSEFGTSGYNEQFF
.	TRBV5-1	TRBJ2-1	.	TGCGCCAGCAGCTGGTCCGGCGGTATAAATGAGCAGTTCTTC	CASSWSGGINEQFF
.	TRBV6-5	TRBJ2-2	.	TGTGCCAGCAGTTACCAGGGTGGAACCGGGGAGCTGTTTTTT	CASSYQGGTGELFF
TRBD1	TRBV15	TRBJ1-2	.	TGTGCCACCAGCAGGGTGGACAGGGAGGGGGATGGCTACACCTTC	CATSRVDREGDGYTF
.	TRBV28	TRBJ2-3	.	TGTGCCAGCAGTTTATTACGCCACACTAGCACAGATACGCAGTATTTT	CASSLLRHTSTDTQYF
.	TRBV5-1	TRBJ1-1	.	TGCGCCAGCATCTCTAGTGGGAACACTGAAGCTTTCTTT	CASISSGNTEAFF
TRBD2	TRBV7-2	TRBJ2-1	.	TGTGCCAGCAGCGTGCTAACTAGCGGGAGAAATGAGCAGTTCTTC	CASSVLTSGRNEQFF
.	TRBV28	TRBJ2-3	.	TGTGCCAGCAGCCCGAGGAGGGCTAGCACAGATACGCAGTATTTT	CASSPRRASTDTQYF
TRBD1	TRBV5-4	TRBJ2-1	.	TGTGCCAGCAGCTCGACCGACAGGGTGCTGATCAATGAGCAGTTCTTC	CASSSTDRVLINEQFF